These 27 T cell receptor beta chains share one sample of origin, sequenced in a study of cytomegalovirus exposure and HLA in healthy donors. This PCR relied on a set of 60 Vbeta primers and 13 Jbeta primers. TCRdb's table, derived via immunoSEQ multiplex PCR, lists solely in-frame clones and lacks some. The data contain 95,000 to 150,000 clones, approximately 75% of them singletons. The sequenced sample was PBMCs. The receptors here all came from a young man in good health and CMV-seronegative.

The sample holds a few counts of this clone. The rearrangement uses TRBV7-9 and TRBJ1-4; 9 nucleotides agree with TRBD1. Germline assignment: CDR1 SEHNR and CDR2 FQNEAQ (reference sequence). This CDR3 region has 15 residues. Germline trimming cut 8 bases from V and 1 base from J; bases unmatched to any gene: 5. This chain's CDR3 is CASGGQGLTNEKLFF. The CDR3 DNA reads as TGTGCCAGCGGGGGACAGGGCTTAACTAATGAAAAACTGTTTTTT.

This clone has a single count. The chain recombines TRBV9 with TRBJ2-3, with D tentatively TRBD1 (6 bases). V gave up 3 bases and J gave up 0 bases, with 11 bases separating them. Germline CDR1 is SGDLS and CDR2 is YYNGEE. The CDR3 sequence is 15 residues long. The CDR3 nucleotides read TGTGCCAGCAGCGCGTACAGGGCTAGCACAGATACGCAGTATTTT. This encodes CASSAYRASTDTQYF.

Here the CDR3 DNA reads TGTGCCAGCAGCTTAGCAAACACAGGGGGCACGGATGGCTACAATGAGCAGTTCTTC. Its protein is CASSLANTGGTDGYNEQFF. This chain connects TRBV7-9 to TRBJ2-1; 9 bases match TRBD1. The V and J ends lost 0 bases and 3 bases, in that order; junction bases with no gene match: 12. CDR1 is SEHNR, CDR2 FQNEAQ, per germline (reference sequence). The CDR3 is made up of 19 amino acids. Supplemented by reference TRBV7-9 and TRBJ2-1, the full variable domain reads DTGVSQNPRHKITKRGQNVTFRCDPISEHNRLYWYRQTLGQGPEFLTYFQNEAQLEKSRLLSDRFSAERPKGSFSTLEIQRTEQGDSAMYLCASSLANTGGTDGYNEQFFGPGTRLTVL.

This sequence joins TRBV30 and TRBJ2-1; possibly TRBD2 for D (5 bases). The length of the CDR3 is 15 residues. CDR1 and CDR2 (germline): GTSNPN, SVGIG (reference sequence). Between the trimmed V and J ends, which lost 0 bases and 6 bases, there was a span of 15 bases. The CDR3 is CAWSVRRSSGNEQFF. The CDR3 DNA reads TGTGCCTGGAGTGTACGGAGGTCATCCGGCAATGAGCAGTTCTTC.

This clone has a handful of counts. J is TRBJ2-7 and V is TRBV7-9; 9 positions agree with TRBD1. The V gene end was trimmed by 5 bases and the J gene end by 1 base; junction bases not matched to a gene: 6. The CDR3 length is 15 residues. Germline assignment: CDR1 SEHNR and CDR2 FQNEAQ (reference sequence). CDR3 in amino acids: CASSPKDRGSYEQYF. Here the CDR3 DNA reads TGTGCCAGCAGCCCGAAGGACAGGGGTTCCTACGAGCAGTACTTC.

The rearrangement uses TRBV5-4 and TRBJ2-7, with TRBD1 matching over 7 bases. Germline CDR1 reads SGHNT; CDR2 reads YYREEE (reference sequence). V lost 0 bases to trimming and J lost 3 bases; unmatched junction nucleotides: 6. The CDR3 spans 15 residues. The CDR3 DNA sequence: TGTGCCAGCAGCTTGGCTGCCCAGGGGGACTACGAGCAGTACTTC. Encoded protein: CASSLAAQGDYEQYF.

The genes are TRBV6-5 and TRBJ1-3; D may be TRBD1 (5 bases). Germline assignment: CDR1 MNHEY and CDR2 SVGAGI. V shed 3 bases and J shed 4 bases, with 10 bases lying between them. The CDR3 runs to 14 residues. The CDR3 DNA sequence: TGTGCCAGCAGTTATTCAGGGCCCGGAAACACCATATATTTT. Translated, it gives CASSYSGPGNTIYF.

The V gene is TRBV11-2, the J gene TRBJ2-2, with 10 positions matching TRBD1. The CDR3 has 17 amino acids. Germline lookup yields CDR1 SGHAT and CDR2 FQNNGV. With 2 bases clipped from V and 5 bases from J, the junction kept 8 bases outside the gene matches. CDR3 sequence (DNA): TGTGCCAGCAGCTTACTTCTGGGACAGGGGATTACCGGGGAGCTGTTTTTT. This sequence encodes CASSLLLGQGITGELFF.

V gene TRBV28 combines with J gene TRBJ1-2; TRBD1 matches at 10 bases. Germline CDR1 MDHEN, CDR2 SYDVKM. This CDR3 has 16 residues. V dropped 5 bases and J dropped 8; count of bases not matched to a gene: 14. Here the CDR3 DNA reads TGTGCCAGCAGTAAATCGACAGGGGGCTGGCTTTGGGGCTACACCTTC. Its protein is CASSKSTGGWLWGYTF.

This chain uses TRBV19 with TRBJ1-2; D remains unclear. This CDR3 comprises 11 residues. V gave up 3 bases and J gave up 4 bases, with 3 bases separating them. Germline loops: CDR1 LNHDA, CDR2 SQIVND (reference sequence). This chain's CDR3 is CASSIGYGYTF. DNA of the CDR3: TGTGCCAGTAGTATCGGCTATGGCTACACCTTC.

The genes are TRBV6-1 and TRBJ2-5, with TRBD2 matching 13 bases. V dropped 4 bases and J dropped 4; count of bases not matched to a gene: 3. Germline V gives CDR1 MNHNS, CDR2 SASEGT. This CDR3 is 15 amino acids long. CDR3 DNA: TGTGCCAGCAGTGCGACTAGCGGGGGGAGAGAGACCCAGTACTTC. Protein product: CASSATSGGRETQYF.

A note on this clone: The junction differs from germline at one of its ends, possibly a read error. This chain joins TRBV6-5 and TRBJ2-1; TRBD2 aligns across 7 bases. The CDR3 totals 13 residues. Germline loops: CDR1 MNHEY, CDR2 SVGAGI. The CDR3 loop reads CVSSYRAGRPQFF. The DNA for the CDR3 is TGTGTCAGCAGTTATCGAGCGGGGAGGCCGCAGTTCTTC.

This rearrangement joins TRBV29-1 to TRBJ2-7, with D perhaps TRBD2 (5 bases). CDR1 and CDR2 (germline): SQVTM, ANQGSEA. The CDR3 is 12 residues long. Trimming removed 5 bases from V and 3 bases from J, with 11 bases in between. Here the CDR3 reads CSVNLGGYEQYF. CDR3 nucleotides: TGCAGCGTTAATTTAGGAGGCTACGAGCAGTACTTC.

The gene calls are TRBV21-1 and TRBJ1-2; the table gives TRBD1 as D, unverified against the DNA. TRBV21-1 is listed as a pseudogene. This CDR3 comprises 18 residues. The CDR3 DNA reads TGTGCCAGCAGCAAAAAATATGAGGACAGCGCTGTACACTATGGCTACACCTTC. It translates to CASSKKYEDSAVHYGYTF.

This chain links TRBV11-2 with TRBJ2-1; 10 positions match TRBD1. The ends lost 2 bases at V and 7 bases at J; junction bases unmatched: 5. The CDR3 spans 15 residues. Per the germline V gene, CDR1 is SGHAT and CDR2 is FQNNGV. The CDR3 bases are TGTGCCAGCAGCTTATGGACAGGGGGGGTGAATGAGCAGTTCTTC. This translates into CASSLWTGGVNEQFF.

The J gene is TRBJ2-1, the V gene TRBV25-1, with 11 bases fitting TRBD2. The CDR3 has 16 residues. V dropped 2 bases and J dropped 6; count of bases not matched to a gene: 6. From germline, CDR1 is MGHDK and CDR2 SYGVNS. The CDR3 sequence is CASSELTSGGLNEQFF. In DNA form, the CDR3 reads TGTGCCAGCAGTGAACTAACTAGCGGGGGTCTCAATGAGCAGTTCTTC.

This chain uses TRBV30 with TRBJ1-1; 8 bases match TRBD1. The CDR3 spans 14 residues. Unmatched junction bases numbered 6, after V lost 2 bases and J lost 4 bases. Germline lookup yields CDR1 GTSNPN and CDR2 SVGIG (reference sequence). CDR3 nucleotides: TGTGCCTGGAGTCGGACAGGGTTGGTCACTGAAGCTTTCTTT. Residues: CAWSRTGLVTEAFF. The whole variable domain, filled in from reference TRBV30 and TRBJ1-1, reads SQTIHQWPATLVQPVGSPLSLECTVEGTSNPNLYWYRQAAGRGLQLLFYSVGIGQISSEVPQNLSASRPQDRQFILSSKKLLLSDSGFYLCAWSRTGLVTEAFFGQGTRLTVV.

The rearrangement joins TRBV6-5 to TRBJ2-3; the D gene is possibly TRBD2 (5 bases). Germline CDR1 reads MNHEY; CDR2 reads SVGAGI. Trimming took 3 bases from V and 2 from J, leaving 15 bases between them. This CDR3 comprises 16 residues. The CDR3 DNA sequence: TGTGCCAGCAGTTATCGGGGTACCCACTTCACAGATACGCAGTATTTT. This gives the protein CASSYRGTHFTDTQYF.

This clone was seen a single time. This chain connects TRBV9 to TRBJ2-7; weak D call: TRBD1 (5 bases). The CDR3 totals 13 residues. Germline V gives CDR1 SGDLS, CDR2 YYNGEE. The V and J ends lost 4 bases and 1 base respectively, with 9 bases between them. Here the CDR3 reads CASSYTGSYEQYF. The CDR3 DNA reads TGTGCCAGCAGCTATACAGGTTCCTACGAGCAGTACTTC.

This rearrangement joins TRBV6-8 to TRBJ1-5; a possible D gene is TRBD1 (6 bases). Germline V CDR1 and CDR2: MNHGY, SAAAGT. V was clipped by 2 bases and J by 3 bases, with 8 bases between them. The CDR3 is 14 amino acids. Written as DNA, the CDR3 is TGTGCCAGCAGTTACGGGACACACAATCAGCCCCAGCATTTT. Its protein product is CASSYGTHNQPQHF.

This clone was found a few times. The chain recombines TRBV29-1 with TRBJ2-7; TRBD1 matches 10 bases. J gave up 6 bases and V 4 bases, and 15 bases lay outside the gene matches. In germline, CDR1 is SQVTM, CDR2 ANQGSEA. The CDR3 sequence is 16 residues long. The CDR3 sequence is CSVGTPPGTGASEQYF. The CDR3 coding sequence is TGCAGCGTTGGCACCCCCCCCGGGACAGGGGCTTCCGAGCAGTACTTC.

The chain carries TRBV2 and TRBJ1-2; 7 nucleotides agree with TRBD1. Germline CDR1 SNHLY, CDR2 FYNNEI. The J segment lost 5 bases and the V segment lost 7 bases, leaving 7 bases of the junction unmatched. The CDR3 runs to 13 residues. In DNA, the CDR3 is TGTGCCAGCAAGGAGGGGGCGGGGTATGGCTACACCTTC. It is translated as CASKEGAGYGYTF.

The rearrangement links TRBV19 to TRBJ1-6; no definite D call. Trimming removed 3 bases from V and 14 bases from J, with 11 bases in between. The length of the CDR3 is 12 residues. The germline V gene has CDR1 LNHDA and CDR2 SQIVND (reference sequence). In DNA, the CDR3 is TGTGCCAGTAGTATCTCGACGGGTTCCCTCCACTTT. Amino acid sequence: CASSISTGSLHF.

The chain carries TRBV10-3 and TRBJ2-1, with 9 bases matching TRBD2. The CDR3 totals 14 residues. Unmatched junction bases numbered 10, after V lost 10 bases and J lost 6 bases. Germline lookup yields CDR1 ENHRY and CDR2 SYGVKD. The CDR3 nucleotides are TGTGCCACCGGGGCAGCGGGGGGCCCCAATGAGCAGTTCTTC. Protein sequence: CATGAAGGPNEQFF.

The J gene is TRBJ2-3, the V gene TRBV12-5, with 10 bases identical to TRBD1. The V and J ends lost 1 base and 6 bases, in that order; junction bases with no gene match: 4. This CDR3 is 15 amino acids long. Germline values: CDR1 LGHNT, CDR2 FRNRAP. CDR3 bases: TGTGCTAGTGGTTTGGGGGGACAGGGGTCGGATACGCAGTATTTT. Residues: CASGLGGQGSDTQYF. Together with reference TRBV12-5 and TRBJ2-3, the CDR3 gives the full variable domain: DARVTQTPRHKVTEMGQEVTMRCQPILGHNTVFWYRQTMMQGLELLAYFRNRAPLDDSGMPKDRFSAEMPDATLATLKIQPSEPRDSAVYFCASGLGGQGSDTQYFGPGTRLTVL.

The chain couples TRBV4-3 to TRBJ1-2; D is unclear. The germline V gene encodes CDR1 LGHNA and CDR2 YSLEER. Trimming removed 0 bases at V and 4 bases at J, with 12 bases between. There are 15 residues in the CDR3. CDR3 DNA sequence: TGCGCCAGCAGCCAAGATGTGGGTCGGGGCTATGGCTACACCTTC. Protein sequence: CASSQDVGRGYGYTF.

The CDR3 reads CASSSDRGLGYDEQYF. Written as DNA, the CDR3 is TGTGCCAGCAGCTCGGACAGGGGGCTCGGTTACGACGAGCAGTACTTC. V and J are TRBV5-6 and TRBJ2-5; 11 bases fit TRBD1. The closer fit of TRBJ2-7 to the DNA end suggests the J call may be wrong. CDR3 length: 16 residues. Germline V gives CDR1 SGHDT, CDR2 YYEEEE.